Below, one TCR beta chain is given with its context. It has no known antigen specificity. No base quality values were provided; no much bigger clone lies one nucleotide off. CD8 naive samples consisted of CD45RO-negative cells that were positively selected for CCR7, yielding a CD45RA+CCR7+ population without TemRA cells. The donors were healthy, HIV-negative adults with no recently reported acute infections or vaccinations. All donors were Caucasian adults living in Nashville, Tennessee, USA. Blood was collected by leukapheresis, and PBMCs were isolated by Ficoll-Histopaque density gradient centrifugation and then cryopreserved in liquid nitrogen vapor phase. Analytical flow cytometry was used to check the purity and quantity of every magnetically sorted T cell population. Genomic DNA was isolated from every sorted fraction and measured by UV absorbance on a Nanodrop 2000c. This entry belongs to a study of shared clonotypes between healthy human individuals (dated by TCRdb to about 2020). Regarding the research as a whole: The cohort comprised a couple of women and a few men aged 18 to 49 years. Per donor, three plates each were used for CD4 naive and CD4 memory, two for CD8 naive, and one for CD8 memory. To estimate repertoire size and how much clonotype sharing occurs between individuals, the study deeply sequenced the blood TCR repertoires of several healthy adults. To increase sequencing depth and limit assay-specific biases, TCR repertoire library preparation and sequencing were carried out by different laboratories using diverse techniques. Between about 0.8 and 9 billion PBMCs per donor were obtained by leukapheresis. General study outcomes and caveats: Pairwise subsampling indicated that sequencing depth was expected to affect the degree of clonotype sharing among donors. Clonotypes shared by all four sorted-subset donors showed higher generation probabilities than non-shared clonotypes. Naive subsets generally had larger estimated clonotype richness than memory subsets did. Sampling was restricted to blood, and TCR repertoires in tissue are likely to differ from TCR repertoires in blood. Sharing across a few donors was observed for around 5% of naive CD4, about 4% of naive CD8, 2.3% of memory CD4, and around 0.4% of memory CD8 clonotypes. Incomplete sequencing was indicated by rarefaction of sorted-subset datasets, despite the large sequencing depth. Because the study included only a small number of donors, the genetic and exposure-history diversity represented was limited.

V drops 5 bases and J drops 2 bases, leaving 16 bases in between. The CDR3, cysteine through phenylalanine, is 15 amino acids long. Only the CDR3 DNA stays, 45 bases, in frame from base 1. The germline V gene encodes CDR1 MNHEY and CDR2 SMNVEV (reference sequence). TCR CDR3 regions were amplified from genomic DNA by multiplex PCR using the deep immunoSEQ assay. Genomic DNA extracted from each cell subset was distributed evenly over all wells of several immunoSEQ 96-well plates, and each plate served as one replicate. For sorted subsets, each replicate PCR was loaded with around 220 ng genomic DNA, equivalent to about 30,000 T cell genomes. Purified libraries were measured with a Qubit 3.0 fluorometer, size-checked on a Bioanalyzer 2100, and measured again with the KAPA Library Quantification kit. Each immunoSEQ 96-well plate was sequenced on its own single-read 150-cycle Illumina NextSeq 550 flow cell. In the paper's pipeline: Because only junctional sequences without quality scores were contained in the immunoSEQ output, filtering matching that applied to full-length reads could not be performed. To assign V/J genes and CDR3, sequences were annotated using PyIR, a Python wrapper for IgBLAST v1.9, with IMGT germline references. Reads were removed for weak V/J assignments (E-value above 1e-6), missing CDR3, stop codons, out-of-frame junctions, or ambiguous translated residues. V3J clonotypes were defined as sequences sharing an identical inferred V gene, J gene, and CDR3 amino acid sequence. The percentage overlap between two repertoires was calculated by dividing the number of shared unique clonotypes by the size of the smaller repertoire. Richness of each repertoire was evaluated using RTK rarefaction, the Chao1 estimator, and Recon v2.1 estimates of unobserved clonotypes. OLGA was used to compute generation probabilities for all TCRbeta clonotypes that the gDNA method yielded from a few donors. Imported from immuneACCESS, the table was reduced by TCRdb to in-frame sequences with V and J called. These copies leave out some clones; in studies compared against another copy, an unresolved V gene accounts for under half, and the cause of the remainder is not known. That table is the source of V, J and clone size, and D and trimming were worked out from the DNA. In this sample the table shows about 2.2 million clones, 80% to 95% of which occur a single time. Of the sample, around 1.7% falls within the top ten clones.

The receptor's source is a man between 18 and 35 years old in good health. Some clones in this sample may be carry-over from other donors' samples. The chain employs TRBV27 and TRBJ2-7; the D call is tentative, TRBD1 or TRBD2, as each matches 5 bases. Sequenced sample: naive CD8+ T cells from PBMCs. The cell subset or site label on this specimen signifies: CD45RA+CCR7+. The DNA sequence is TGTGCCAGCAGTCCCGAGTGGGACCCGACCTACGAGCAGTACTTC. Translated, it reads CASSPEWDPTYEQYF.